Following are 3 T cell receptor beta chains from one sample sequenced in a study of blood T cell repertoires in COVID-19. Clones were read by immunoSEQ multiplex PCR, and TCRdb kept only the in-frame ones, dropping some. This sample has tens of thousands of clones; almost 85% occur once, and the top ten carry more than 8%. The sample comprised peripheral blood. The receptor source for this set is a woman older than 75 with acute or convalescent COVID-19.

This rearrangement joins TRBV2 to TRBJ2-7; 11 bases fit TRBD1. Germline CDR1 and CDR2: SNHLY and FYNNEI. The J segment lost 6 bases and the V segment lost 6 bases, leaving 13 bases of the junction unmatched. The CDR3 extends over 16 amino acids. This chain's CDR3 is CASRTGTGGGSSEQYF. In DNA form, the CDR3 reads TGTGCCAGCAGAACCGGGACAGGGGGGGGTAGCTCCGAGCAGTACTTC. Full variable domain (missing parts from reference TRBV2 and TRBJ2-7): EPEVTQTPSHQVTQMGQEVILRCVPISNHLYFYWYRQILGQKVEFLVSFYNNEISEKSEIFDDQFSVERPDGSNFTLKIRSTKLEDSAMYFCASRTGTGGGSSEQYFGPGTRLTVT.

V and J are TRBV29-1 and TRBJ2-3, with 10 nucleotides matching TRBD1. J lost 4 bases, V lost 6 bases, and 4 bases had no gene match. CDR1 and CDR2 from the germline V gene are SQVTM and ANQGSEA. The CDR3 is 13 residues long. This chain's CDR3 is CSVGQGNADTQYF. CDR3 in DNA: TGCAGCGTGGGACAGGGGAACGCAGATACGCAGTATTTT.

Only one count was recorded for this clone. The chain recombines TRBV3-1 (or the pseudogene TRBV3-2) with TRBJ1-1; 8 bases fit TRBD1. The CDR3 runs 13 residues. CDR1 is LGHDT, CDR2 YNNKEL, per germline (reference sequence). Trimming removed 4 bases from V and 10 bases from J; junction bases left unmatched: 8. The CDR3 DNA is TGTGCCAGCAGCCCAGACCTCGACAGGGGAGCTTTCTTT. Translated: CASSPDLDRGAFF.